This T cell receptor beta chain was captured in a study of vaccination and CD4 T cells after COVID-19. CDR3 length equals 15 residues. From germline, CDR1 is SGHNT and CDR2 YYREEE (reference sequence). Germline trimming cut 4 bases from V and 3 bases from J; bases unmatched to any gene: 4. This clonotype is labeled as large. The antigen is undetermined. The treatment is: roughly 10-day PBMC culture with coronavirus spike peptide pools or control peptides (ViraFEST assay). Once obtained from cultured CD4+ T cells, the DNA was sequenced using the Oncomine TCR Beta short-read assay. It was from cultured CD4+ T cells that genomic DNA was extracted. TCRdb recomputed calls from the PCR reads with MiXCR, one row per CDR3 protein. Of 14,000 to 15,000 distinct CDR3 sequences detected, 52% appear once; the ten largest clones hold 7.5% to 9%.

The sequence was collected from a human donor who had recovered from COVID-19. The sequenced sample was CD4+ T cells from blood, cultured in vitro. The rearrangement joins TRBV5-4 to TRBJ2-2; 9 positions agree with TRBD1. CDR3 nucleotides: TGTGCCAGCAGCCAGGGACAGGGAGACACCGGGGAGCTGTTTTTT. Translating it yields CASSQGQGDTGELFF.